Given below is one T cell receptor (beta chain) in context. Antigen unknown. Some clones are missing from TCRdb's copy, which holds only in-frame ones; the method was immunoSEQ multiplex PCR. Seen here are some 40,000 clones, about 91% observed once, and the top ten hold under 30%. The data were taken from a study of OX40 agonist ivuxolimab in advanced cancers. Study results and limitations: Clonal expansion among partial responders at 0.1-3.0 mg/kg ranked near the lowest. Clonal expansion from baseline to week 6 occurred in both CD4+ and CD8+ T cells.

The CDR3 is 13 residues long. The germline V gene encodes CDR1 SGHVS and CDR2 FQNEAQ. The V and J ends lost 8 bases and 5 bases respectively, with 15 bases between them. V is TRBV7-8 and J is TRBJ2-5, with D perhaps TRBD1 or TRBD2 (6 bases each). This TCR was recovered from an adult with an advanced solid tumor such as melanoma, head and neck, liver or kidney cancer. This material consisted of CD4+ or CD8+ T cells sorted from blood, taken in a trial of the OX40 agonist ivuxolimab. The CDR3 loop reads CASHFGGGETQYF. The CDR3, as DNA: TGTGCCAGCCATTTCGGAGGGGGGGAGACCCAGTACTTC.